These T cell receptor beta chains were read from a single sample in a study of blood T cell repertoires in COVID-19. Assay used: immunoSEQ multiplex PCR; TCRdb lists only in-frame clones, some missing. The data show around 170,000 clones, approximately 79% seen once. The sequenced sample was peripheral blood. The receptors shown here come from a man younger than 45 with active or convalescent COVID-19. The CDR3 runs from the conserved cysteine through the conserved F or W.

J,V,length,CDR3
TRBJ2-7,TRBV6-5,13,CASSSAGGYEQYF
TRBJ1-1,TRBV6-2/TRBV6-3,16,CASSYATGVERTEAFF
TRBJ2-5,TRBV29-1,12,CSVEGAGGTQYF
TRBJ2-3,TRBV9,17,CASSPRVSGPLTDTQYF
TRBJ2-7,TRBV6-5,14,CASRGDWRTYEQYF
TRBJ1-5,TRBV30,14,CAWTTDRPNQPQHF
TRBJ2-3,TRBV9,17,CASSPQGLDPYTDTQYF
TRBJ2-1,TRBV6-5,16,CASSYQSGEPLGEQFF
TRBJ1-5,TRBV27,16,CASSLKGHTRDQPQHF
TRBJ2-3,TRBV20-1,13,CSASDGSTDTQYF
TRBJ2-5,TRBV18,11,CASSLQETQYF
TRBJ1-2,TRBV24-1,15,CATSEPGTGDSGYTF
TRBJ1-2,TRBV14,13,CASSRRGHYGYTF
TRBJ2-2,TRBV5-8,13,CASSSRGTGELFF
TRBJ1-2,TRBV5-1,13,CASSLLGQGGYTF
TRBJ2-2,TRBV3-1/TRBV3-2,16,CASRQLAEGNTGELFF
TRBJ1-4,TRBV7-9,14,CASSWFAVPEKLFF
TRBJ1-1,TRBV7-6,13,CASSADRNTEAFF
TRBJ1-1,TRBV6-5,12,CASRARNTEAFF
TRBJ2-3,TRBV6-2/TRBV6-3,15,CASSYHPGGADTQYF
TRBJ1-6,TRBV7-9,11,CASTLNSPLHF
TRBJ2-4,TRBV7-6,14,CASSLEGSKNIQYF
TRBJ2-7,TRBV6-5,11,CASSHSYEQYF
TRBJ1-1,TRBV7-8,15,CASSSRQGAQAEAFF
TRBJ2-1,TRBV30,12,CAWALMRNEQFF
TRBJ1-5,TRBV7-6,16,CASSLVSGNSNQPQHF
TRBJ1-5,TRBV4-1,14,CASSQDAGNQPQHF